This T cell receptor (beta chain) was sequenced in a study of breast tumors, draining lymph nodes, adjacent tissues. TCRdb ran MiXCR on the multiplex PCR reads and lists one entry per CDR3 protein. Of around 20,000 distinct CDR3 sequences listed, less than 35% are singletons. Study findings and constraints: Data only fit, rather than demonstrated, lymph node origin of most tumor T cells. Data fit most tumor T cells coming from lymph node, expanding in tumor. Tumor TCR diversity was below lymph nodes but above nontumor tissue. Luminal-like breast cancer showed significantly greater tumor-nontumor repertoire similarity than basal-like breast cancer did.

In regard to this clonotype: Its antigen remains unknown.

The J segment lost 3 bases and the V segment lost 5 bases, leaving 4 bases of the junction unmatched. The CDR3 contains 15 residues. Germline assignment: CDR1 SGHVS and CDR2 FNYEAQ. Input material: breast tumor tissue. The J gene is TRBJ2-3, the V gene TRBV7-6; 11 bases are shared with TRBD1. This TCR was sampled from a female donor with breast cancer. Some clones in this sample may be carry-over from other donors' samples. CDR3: CASSRTGGTTDTQYF. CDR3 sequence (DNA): TGTGCCAGCAGCCGGACAGGGGGCACGACAGATACGCAGTATTTT.